The 27 T cell receptor beta chains in this list originate from one sample, sequenced in a study of T-cell memory formation after mild COVID-19. TCRdb passed the 5' RACE reads through MiXCR, listing each CDR3 protein once. Of about 110,000 distinct CDR3 sequences in the sample, approximately 15% are singletons; the top ten hold under 45%. Input material: PBMCs or a T cell subset sorted from them (not recorded which). These receptors were taken from a young man who had mild COVID-19 (a few samples of this study predate the infection). Cell type and time point are not known.

This clonotype was recorded a few times. The chain links TRBV12-3 or TRBV12-4 to TRBJ2-1; TRBD1 aligns across 9 bases. Unmatched junction bases numbered 3, after V lost 6 bases and J lost 6 bases. This CDR3 is 13 amino acids long. The CDR3 region is CASSWDRANEQFF. Written as DNA, the CDR3 is TGTGCCAGCAGCTGGGACAGGGCCAATGAGCAGTTCTTC.

The chain carries TRBV19 and TRBJ1-2; 7 bases align to TRBD1. V gave up 8 bases and J gave up 4 bases; unmatched junction bases: 7. The CDR3 is 13 residues long. The germline V gene has CDR1 LNHDA and CDR2 SQIVND (reference sequence). As DNA, the CDR3 is TGTGCCAGTTACACCGGGACAGCCTATGGCTACACCTTC. Translating gives CASYTGTAYGYTF.

This clonotype came up a few times. J is TRBJ1-1 and V is TRBV7-9; D ambiguous. Germline-derived CDR1 and CDR2 are SEHNR and FQNEAQ (reference sequence). The CDR3 length is 14 residues. Trimming took off 1 base at V and 4 bases at J, with 10 bases between the two ends. The CDR3 loop reads CASSLVSRATEAFF. In nucleotides, the CDR3 is TGTGCCAGCAGCTTAGTTTCCCGGGCCACTGAAGCTTTCTTT.

CDR3 sequence (DNA): TGTGCCAGCAGCTCCGGGACAGGCCCTCCCTACGAGCAGTACTTC. This gives the protein CASSSGTGPPYEQYF. The V and J genes are TRBV7-2 and TRBJ2-7; 8 nucleotides align to TRBD1. The ends lost 4 bases at V and 2 bases at J; junction bases unmatched: 7. This CDR3 contains 15 residues. Germline V gene sequence: CDR1 SGHTA, CDR2 FQGNSA.

The V gene is TRBV6-2 or TRBV6-3, the J gene TRBJ2-1; D not resolved. V was clipped by 6 bases and J by 8 bases, with 11 bases between them. Looked up from germline, CDR1 is MNHEY and CDR2 is SVGEGT. CDR3 length: 12 amino acids. CDR3 amino acids: CASRYGAHEQFF. CDR3 sequence (DNA): TGTGCCAGCAGATACGGCGCCCATGAGCAGTTCTTC.

The rearrangement joins TRBV12-3 or TRBV12-4 to TRBJ2-1, with a weak D call TRBD2 (6 bases). With 6 bases removed from V and 10 bases from J, the gap between germline ends came to 13 bases. This CDR3 region has 12 residues. The chain's CDR3 is CASSSATSEQFF. As DNA, the CDR3 is TGTGCCAGCAGCTCCGCTACTAGCGAGCAGTTCTTC.

This clonotype appeared a few times. The J gene is TRBJ1-4, the V gene TRBV5-4; no firm D call. The CDR3 extends over 16 amino acids. Germline V lookup: CDR1 SGHNT, CDR2 YYREEE (reference sequence). The ends were cut back, 4 bases at V and 1 base at J, with 14 bases in the middle. The CDR3 DNA is TGTGCCAGCAGCCATGGAGTTGCAGGAACTAATGAAAAACTGTTTTTT. Translated, it gives CASSHGVAGTNEKLFF.

This clonotype came up many times. V is TRBV4-1 and J is TRBJ2-4; D not resolved. The CDR3 runs to 14 residues. Trimming left V 4 bases short and J 0 bases short, with 7 bases between. Germline V CDR1 and CDR2: MGHRA, YSYEKL. The CDR3 coding sequence is TGCGCCAGCAGCCCCACCCGAGCCAAAAACATTCAGTACTTC. Its protein product is CASSPTRAKNIQYF.

The rearrangement uses TRBV14 and TRBJ2-1; D unresolved. Trimming removed 4 bases from V and 8 bases from J, with 15 bases in between. The CDR3 spans 14 residues. Germline V CDR1 and CDR2: SGHDN, FVKESK. DNA for the CDR3: TGTGCCAGCAGCCCCTCCATCCGGTTCGATGAGCAGTTCTTC. Protein sequence: CASSPSIRFDEQFF.

This clonotype was detected ten times or more. For the CDR3, the DNA is TGTGCCAGCAGCCTTGCCGGGACGAAAGATACGCAGTATTTT. As protein: CASSLAGTKDTQYF. The chain joins TRBV9 to TRBJ2-3; either TRBD1 or TRBD2 may fit D (5 bases each). CDR3 length: 14 residues. Germline V lookup: CDR1 SGDLS, CDR2 YYNGEE. V lost 4 bases and J lost 5, with 14 bases in between.

V and J are TRBV28 and TRBJ2-5; 9 bases fit TRBD2. Germline CDR1 MDHEN, CDR2 SYDVKM. This CDR3 is built from 15 residues. Trimming at V came to 5 bases and at J to 3 bases, leaving 7 bases not matched to a gene. As DNA, the CDR3 is TGTGCCAGCAGTACCCCGGCTAGCGGGGAAGAGACCCAGTACTTC. Translation: CASSTPASGEETQYF.

The chain joins TRBV13 to TRBJ1-1; D gene ambiguous. Trimming took off 5 bases at V and 3 bases at J, with 13 bases between the two ends. The CDR3 contains 14 residues. Germline V gene data show CDR1 as PRHDT and CDR2 as FYEKMQ (reference sequence). The CDR3 protein is CASSPPSRHTEAFF. As DNA, the CDR3 is TGTGCCAGCAGCCCCCCAAGCAGACACACTGAAGCTTTCTTT.

The chain carries TRBV4-3 and TRBJ2-1; D is undetermined. CDR1 is LGHNA, CDR2 YSLEER, per germline. V dropped 5 bases and J dropped 0 bases, with 8 bases sitting between them. There are 14 residues in the CDR3. CDR3 protein: CASSDEGSYNEQFF. The CDR3 DNA reads as TGCGCCAGCAGCGATGAAGGCTCCTACAATGAGCAGTTCTTC.

This clonotype was picked up many times. The rearrangement uses TRBV12-3 or TRBV12-4 and TRBJ2-7; D gene ambiguous. V gave up 5 bases and J gave up 4 bases, with 9 bases separating them. The CDR3 runs to 12 residues. CDR3 in amino acids: CASSPRSYEQYF. The CDR3 nucleotides are TGTGCCAGCAGTCCTCGCTCATACGAGCAGTACTTC.

This chain uses TRBV5-6 with TRBJ1-5, with 9 bases identical to TRBD1. V lost 2 bases and J lost 4; bases outside the gene matches: 1. Germline values: CDR1 SGHDT, CDR2 YYEEEE. CDR3 length equals 14 residues. Written as DNA, the CDR3 is TGTGCCAGCAGCTTTGGACAGGGGAATCAGCCCCAGCATTTT. This codes for CASSFGQGNQPQHF.

The chain carries TRBV7-2 and TRBJ1-2; 7 bases are a match to TRBD1. Looked up from germline, CDR1 is SGHTA and CDR2 is FQGNSA. The CDR3 contains 15 residues. V lost 5 bases and J lost 5; bases outside the gene matches: 11. The CDR3 nucleotides read TGTGCCAGCAGCCCCCACCCGACAGGGCCATATGGCTACACCTTC. Residues: CASSPHPTGPYGYTF.

The table lists this clonotype with a few counts. The rearrangement joins TRBV4-1 to TRBJ2-1; TRBD2 matches at 12 bases. J gave up 4 bases and V 3 bases, and 4 bases lay outside the gene matches. This CDR3 has 16 amino acids. Germline CDR1 reads MGHRA; CDR2 reads YSYEKL. This chain's CDR3 is CASSQVLAGGYNEQFF. The CDR3 region has the DNA TGCGCCAGCAGCCAGGTCCTAGCGGGGGGGTACAATGAGCAGTTCTTC.

This rearrangement joins TRBV9 to TRBJ1-2, with D maybe TRBD1 (6 bases). Trimming removed 1 base at V and 7 bases at J, with 14 bases between. This CDR3 is built from 14 residues. CDR1 is SGDLS and CDR2 is YYNGEE in the germline V gene. The CDR3 DNA reads TGTGCCAGCAGCGTAAGTGACAGGCTAAGTGGCTACACCTTC. Its protein is CASSVSDRLSGYTF.

This clonotype was counted between two and nine times. The V and J genes are TRBV4-3 and TRBJ2-1; 9 bases match TRBD1. The germline V gene has CDR1 LGHNA and CDR2 YSLEER. V was clipped by 4 bases and J by 5 bases; unmatched bases: 6. CDR3 length: 15 residues. The CDR3 loop is CASSPGTGSNNEQFF. The CDR3 DNA is TGCGCCAGCAGCCCAGGGACAGGGTCAAACAATGAGCAGTTCTTC.

The V and J genes are TRBV6-5 and TRBJ2-1, with D possibly matching TRBD2 (7 bases). The ends were cut back, 6 bases at V and 7 bases at J, with 16 bases in the middle. Germline values: CDR1 MNHEY, CDR2 SVGAGI. The CDR3 extends over 14 amino acids. This chain's CDR3 is CASSLGGGRNEQFF. The CDR3 DNA is TGTGCCAGCAGCCTAGGGGGGGGCCGGAATGAGCAGTTCTTC.

This clonotype showed up just a few times. The chain carries TRBV7-8 and TRBJ2-5; 14 bases map to TRBD2. Germline V CDR1 and CDR2: SGHVS, FQNEAQ. The ends lost 1 base at V and 4 bases at J; junction bases unmatched: 2. The CDR3 spans 16 residues. The CDR3 here is CASSLVTSGGAETQYF. The CDR3 nucleotides read TGTGCCAGCAGCTTAGTGACTAGCGGGGGGGCAGAGACCCAGTACTTC. Filled out from reference TRBV7-8 and TRBJ2-5, the complete variable domain reads GAGVSQSPRYKVAKRGQDVALRCDPISGHVSLFWYQQALGQGPEFLTYFQNEAQLDKSGLPSDRFFAERPEGSVSTLKIQRTQQEDSAVYLCASSLVTSGGAETQYFGPGTRLLVL.

There are many counts of this clonotype. The rearrangement uses TRBV14 and TRBJ1-6; D unclear. The V end was cut by 2 bases, the J end by 7 bases, with 9 bases between. Germline V gene data show CDR1 as SGHDN and CDR2 as FVKESK. The CDR3 spans 14 residues. Written as DNA, the CDR3 is TGTGCCAGCAGCCAACAGGAAAACAATTCACCCCTCCACTTT. Translation gives CASSQQENNSPLHF. The full variable domain, completed using reference TRBV14 and TRBJ1-6, is EAGVTQFPSHSVIEKGQTVTLRCDPISGHDNLYWYRRVMGKEIKFLLHFVKESKQDESGMPNNRFLAERTGGTYSTLKVQPAELEDSGVYFCASSQQENNSPLHFGNGTRLTVT.

The table lists this clonotype with a few counts. The rearrangement links TRBV6-5 to TRBJ2-7; the match to TRBD1 covers 10 bases. This CDR3 spans 14 amino acids. The germline V gene has CDR1 MNHEY and CDR2 SVGAGI. Trimming took 2 bases from V and 4 from J; bases not matched to a gene: 2. In nucleotides, the CDR3 is TGTGCCAGCAGTTACCCGGGACAGGGGTACGAGCAGTACTTC. Protein product: CASSYPGQGYEQYF.

J is TRBJ2-3 and V is TRBV5-5; no reliable D call. Germline V gives CDR1 SGHKS, CDR2 YYEKEE (reference sequence). The germline V and J ends were trimmed by 0 bases and 0 bases, with 8 bases remaining between them. The CDR3 has 15 residues. In DNA, the CDR3 is TGTGCCAGCAGCTTGGAAAGCACTAGCACAGATACGCAGTATTTT. Protein product: CASSLESTSTDTQYF.

This clonotype was seen a few times. The chain links TRBV6-5 to TRBJ2-1; TRBD2 aligns across 10 bases. The germline V gene encodes CDR1 MNHEY and CDR2 SVGAGI. The CDR3 totals 14 residues. Trimming took 8 bases from V and 0 from J; bases not matched to a gene: 1. The CDR3 DNA sequence: TGTGCCAGCGGACTAGCGGCCTCCTACAATGAGCAGTTCTTC. Amino acid sequence: CASGLAASYNEQFF.

The V gene is TRBV7-2, the J gene TRBJ2-5; 9 positions agree with TRBD1. V was clipped by 5 bases and J by 5 bases; unmatched bases: 12. The CDR3 loop spans 16 amino acids. Germline V gene lookup returns CDR1 SGHTA and CDR2 FQGNSA. CDR3 residues: CASSRGTGYQGETQYF. The CDR3 region has the DNA TGTGCCAGCAGCAGAGGGACAGGGTATCAGGGTGAGACCCAGTACTTC.

The chain employs TRBV29-1 and TRBJ2-2, with TRBD2 identical over 7 bases. CDR3 length: 15 residues. V lost 3 bases and J lost 5; bases outside the gene matches: 9. Germline V CDR1 and CDR2: SQVTM, ANQGSEA. In nucleotides, the CDR3 is TGCAGCGTTGACCGCCTTGGCGGGGGAACCGGGGAGCTGTTTTTT. Translated, it gives CSVDRLGGGTGELFF.